Described below is a single TCR beta chain sequence and its context. Its antigen remains unknown. The PCR had 60 Vbeta and 13 Jbeta primers. The protocol was immunoSEQ multiplex PCR, while the TCRdb copy is restricted to in-frame clones and leaves out a portion. The data contain around 160,000 clones, more than 75% of them singletons. The data stem from a study of cytomegalovirus exposure and HLA in healthy donors. Study results and caveats: Later on, an analysis found that several of the most significant clusters appeared to be linked to common viral pathogens, which included parvovirus B19.

Sequencing input: PBMCs. This TCR derives from a male donor in good health and CMV-seronegative.

The CDR3 DNA sequence: TGTGCCAGCAGTGGGACTAGCGGCTACTACAATGAGCAGTTCTTC. This translates into CASSGTSGYYNEQFF. V gene TRBV2 combines with J gene TRBJ2-1; TRBD2 matches at 10 bases. The CDR3 loop spans 15 amino acids. Trimming removed 4 bases from V and 3 bases from J; junction bases left unmatched: 3. Germline assignment: CDR1 SNHLY and CDR2 FYNNEI.